This TCR beta chain was retrieved from a study of Ad26.COV2.S vaccination and SARS-CoV-2 variants (dated by TCRdb to the early 2020s). General notes on the study: Donors in the vaccine arm were drawn from COV1001, a phase I-IIa trial of Ad26.COV2.S in healthy adults that was multicentre, randomized, double-blind and placebo-controlled. Dosing of Ad26.COV2.S was intramuscular, at either 5x10^10 or 1x10^11 viral particles, delivered as one shot or as two shots spaced 56 days apart. The specificity and breadth of SARS-CoV-2-reactive T cell receptors after Ad26.COV2.S vaccination were assessed by TCRbeta repertoire sequencing. The TCR-sequenced set comprised approximately 32 samples: 19 Ad26.COV2.S vaccine recipients, 5 placebo recipients and 8 SARS-CoV-2 convalescent individuals. Participants in the trial were split at random into five groups of five each, receiving low-dose or high-dose Ad26.COV2.S once or twice, or else placebo on both occasions. Blinding of investigators to trial group allocation was maintained during experiments and outcome assessment. Points the paper makes about the study in general: Compared with placebo recipients, Ad26.COV2.S recipients showed higher spike-specific TCR breadth (P = 0.0014). Vaccine and placebo recipients had similar non-spike TCR breadth, a finding consistent with the vaccine containing only spike. According to the authors, total T cell responses may have been underestimated by the TCR breadth and depth analyses. The study was not powered to compare responses between vaccine doses or regimens. After vaccination, spike-specific CD8+ and CD4+ T cell responses were reported to show substantial breadth.

In regard to this clone: What antigen it recognizes has not been identified. No much larger clonotype is one base removed from it; base qualities were not supplied.

TCRbeta CDR3 regions were sequenced with the immunoSEQ Assay. After extraction, genomic DNA underwent amplification by bias-controlled multiplex PCR, followed by high-throughput sequencing. The authors' pipeline ran thus. Collapsing and filtering of sequences were performed to quantify the absolute abundance of each unique TCRbeta CDR3 region. T cell fraction was estimated by normalizing TCRbeta template counts to usable DNA, with usable DNA measured through amplification of reference genes found in all nucleated cells. Repertoire TCRs were annotated as SARS-CoV-2-specific by exact matching of V gene, CDR3 amino acid sequence and J gene to a known reactive TCR set. The reference SARS-CoV-2 TCR set came from MIRA and was filtered for enrichment in COVID-19-positive ImmuneCODE repertoires, removing public or cross-reactive TCRs. Based on the MIRA antigens, annotated TCRs were further analysed at the level of specific ORF or position within ORF. Breadth was defined as annotated unique rearrangements over total unique productive rearrangements; depth was the summed frequency of those rearrangements. TCR breadth was compared between groups using two-sided Wilcoxon rank-sum tests. TCRdb provides this immuneACCESS table in a form limited to in-frame rearrangements. Some clones are lacking; in checked studies, under half of them reflect an unresolved V gene, and why the rest are absent is not known. That table furnishes V, J and clone size, whereas the DNA furnished D and trimming. Present in this sample are approximately 280,000 clones, approximately 87% of which were seen just once. 3% to 4% of the sample is taken by the ten largest.

The treatment or condition label, as the study defines it: about 20 received Ad26.COV2.S at low or high dose, single or two shots; 5 received placebo; per-sample allocation not given. Repertoires of vaccine and placebo recipients were sequenced from samples taken on day 63 after the first injection. Cohort 1b enrolled roughly 25 adults aged 18-55 years at a single site in Boston, USA, between 29 July and 7 August 2020. Ad26.COV2.S consisted of a replication-incompetent adenovirus type 26 vector by which a prefusion-stabilized SARS-CoV-2 spike protein from the original Wuhan strain was expressed. The CDR3, cysteine through phenylalanine, is 15 amino acids long. Just the 45-base CDR3 DNA is kept, in frame starting at base 1. After removal of 6 bases from V and 9 bases from J, the junction retains 10 bases not matched to a gene. From the germline V gene, CDR1 is SNHLY and CDR2 is FYNNEI.

The sequence came from a person between 18 and 65 years old who received the Ad26.COV2.S COVID-19 vaccine or a placebo. This specimen was peripheral blood, taken in a trial of Ad26.COV2.S vaccine versus placebo. The chain uses TRBV2 and TRBJ1-6; 8 central bases correspond to TRBD1. The DNA is TGTGCCAGCAGCAAAGAGCAGGGGGCCTCTTCACCCCTCCACTTT. The resulting protein is CASSKEQGASSPLHF.